Listed below are T cell receptor beta chains from one sample, sequenced in a study of human thymus T cells. TCRdb's copy holds only in-frame clones and misses some; the assay was immunoSEQ multiplex PCR. In the table there are tens of thousands of clones, 85% to 95% of which are singletons. The sample taken for sequencing was thymus tissue. The receptor source for this set is a girl under three years old with a congenital heart defect but otherwise immunologically healthy. Each CDR3 is given with its conserved first and last residue. Fields, in order: V gene, D gene, clone size, J gene, CDR3 protein, CDR3 DNA. D genes are given only for firm matches. Rows may omit the clone size; those that give it use once, few, many or a size class.

TRBV5-1	.	.	TRBJ2-1	CASSLTGVWNEQFF	TGCGCCAGCAGCTTGACGGGGGTATGGAATGAGCAGTTCTTC
TRBV25-1	.	.	TRBJ1-1	CASRQGAGWGTEAFF	TGTGCCAGCAGGCAAGGGGCTGGATGGGGCACTGAAGCTTTCTTT
TRBV21-1	.	.	TRBJ1-1	CASSKVNQKGIGNTEAFF	TGTGCCAGCAGCAAAGTCAATCAGAAAGGAATCGGGAACACTGAAGCTTTCTTT
TRBV4-2	TRBD1	.	TRBJ1-2	CASSHYSNGQDYGYTF	TGTGCCAGCAGCCACTACTCGAACGGACAGGACTATGGCTACACCTTC
TRBV9	.	.	TRBJ1-5	CASSLSPGGQPQHF	TGTGCCAGCAGCCTATCCCCGGGGGGCCAGCCCCAGCATTTT
TRBV19	TRBD1	.	TRBJ2-7	CASSMDVGQGPPSSYEQYF	TGTGCCAGTAGTATGGATGTGGGACAGGGGCCCCCAAGCTCCTACGAGCAGTACTTC
TRBV14	.	.	TRBJ2-7	CASSQDPSDYEQYF	TGTGCCAGCAGCCAAGACCCTAGCGACTACGAGCAGTACTTC
TRBV25-1	.	.	TRBJ2-2	CASSETRGGELFF	TGTGCCAGCAGTGAAACGAGAGGCGGGGAGCTGTTTTTT
TRBV6-5	.	once	TRBJ2-1	CASSHVSGNEQFF	TGTGCCAGCAGTCATGTTTCTGGCAATGAGCAGTTCTTC
TRBV7-6	TRBD2	.	TRBJ2-1	CASSYGTINEQFF	TGTGCCAGCAGCTACGGGACTATCAATGAGCAGTTCTTC
TRBV25-1	TRBD2	.	TRBJ2-7	CASSEIAGERYEQYF	TGTGCCAGCAGTGAAATAGCGGGAGAGCGGTACGAGCAGTACTTC
TRBV27	TRBD1	.	TRBJ2-7	CASSGGTGGSYEQYF	TGTGCCAGCAGTGGAGGGACAGGGGGTTCCTACGAGCAGTACTTC
TRBV29-1	.	.	TRBJ2-1	CSVAGRYNEQFF	TGCAGCGTTGCCGGGAGATACAATGAGCAGTTCTTC
TRBV21-1	.	.	TRBJ1-2	CAFEIGTDYGYTF	TGTGCCTTTGAGATTGGGACAGACTATGGCTACACCTTC
TRBV19	TRBD1	.	TRBJ1-1	CASSNDRDIMNTEAFF	TGTGCCAGTAGTAACGACAGGGACATCATGAACACTGAAGCTTTCTTT
TRBV29-1	TRBD2	.	TRBJ2-1	CSVGSGRIDYNEQFF	TGCAGCGTTGGGAGCGGGAGAATAGACTACAATGAGCAGTTCTTC
TRBV5-4	.	.	TRBJ1-3	CASSGHSGNTIYF	TGTGCCAGCAGCGGACACTCTGGAAACACCATATATTTT
TRBV21-1	.	.	TRBJ2-5	CASSTSGSGRKTQYF	TGTGCCAGCAGCACCTCTGGTAGCGGGAGGAAGACCCAGTACTTC
TRBV4-1	TRBD2	.	TRBJ2-2	CASSRPLREGTGELFF	TGCGCCAGCAGCCGTCCCTTGCGGGAGGGAACCGGGGAGCTGTTTTTT
TRBV5-6	.	.	TRBJ2-2	CASSFLLAGELFF	TGTGCCAGCAGCTTCCTGCTCGCCGGGGAGCTGTTTTTT
TRBV19	TRBD2	once	TRBJ2-1	CASRNLSGSNEQFF	TGTGCCAGTAGGAACCTTAGCGGGAGCAATGAGCAGTTCTTC
TRBV5-6	.	.	TRBJ2-3	CASSPKGSLRKDTQYF	TGTGCCAGCAGCCCGAAGGGTAGCCTTAGAAAAGATACGCAGTATTTT
TRBV19	TRBD1	.	TRBJ2-7	CASSPLWTGGTYEQYF	TGTGCCAGTAGTCCCCTTTGGACAGGGGGAACCTACGAGCAGTACTTC
TRBV18	TRBD2	.	TRBJ2-4	CASSPWTSGIKNIQYF	TGTGCCAGCTCACCGTGGACTAGCGGGATCAAAAACATTCAGTACTTC
TRBV11-2	TRBD1	few	TRBJ1-1	CASSRRDSLNTEAFF	TGTGCCAGCAGCCGACGGGACAGCCTGAACACTGAAGCTTTCTTT
TRBV7-9	.	.	TRBJ2-5	CASSFSLPGRFKTQYF	TGTGCCAGCAGCTTCTCCCTCCCGGGAAGGTTCAAGACCCAGTACTTC
TRBV6-6	TRBD1	.	TRBJ1-4	CASSQGDRVGEKLFF	TGTGCCAGCAGCCAGGGGGACAGGGTTGGTGAAAAACTGTTTTTT
TRBV25-1	TRBD1	.	TRBJ1-1	CASSERDRGNTEAFF	TGTGCCAGCAGTGAACGGGACAGGGGGAACACTGAAGCTTTCTTT